This T cell receptor (beta chain) was identified during a study of blood T cell repertoires in COVID-19. As for the study in general: Whether acute or convalescent, the COVID-19 samples came from the United States, Italy and Spain. T cells, B-cell-depleted T cells, or PBMCs provided the cDNA or gDNA that served as material.

The CDR3 consists of 16 residues. Germline values: CDR1 SGHVS, CDR2 FNYEAQ. V dropped 3 bases and J dropped 0; count of bases not matched to a gene: 7. Authors' processing steps: Nucleated cell number was recorded as an estimate derived from reference gene primer amplification. The repertoire was sequenced with immunoSEQ multiplex PCR; TCRdb's copy has only in-frame clones and lacks some. V and J calls and clone size follow that table, whereas D and trimming were derived from the DNA. The sample consists of fewer than 250,000 clones, around 85% of them appearing once. J is TRBJ1-1 and V is TRBV7-6, with TRBD1 identical over 7 bases. Sample: peripheral blood. The receptor's source is a woman between 45 and 60 years old with acute or convalescent COVID-19. CDR3 sequence (DNA): TGTGCCAGCAGCTTGACAGGGCAATCCATGAACACTGAAGCTTTCTTT. Encoded protein: CASSLTGQSMNTEAFF.